This TCR beta chain emerged from a study of spatial heterogeneity in lung cancer. Sample share makes this clonotype medium-sized. Germline-derived CDR1 and CDR2 are ENHRY and SYGVKD. The CDR3 extends over 12 amino acids. Trimming removed 0 bases from V and 12 bases from J, with 12 bases in between. As for time point: sample taken at primary tumor resection. The input material, whole RNA from tumor, nontumor lung or frozen PBMC, was sequenced unsorted. All TCR cDNA molecules were individually tagged with a unique molecular identifier. MiXCR, run by TCRdb on the 5' RACE reads, gives a single entry per CDR3 protein. The sample has about 7,200 distinct CDR3 sequences; about 5.4% are singletons.

The source material was normal lung tissue next to the tumor, sampled at surgery. The clonotype originates from a female donor with early-stage non-small cell lung cancer. The chain is built from TRBV10-3 and TRBJ2-7, with D possibly matching TRBD1 (5 bases). DNA for the CDR3: TGTGCCATCAGTGAGTCGAGGCAGGGCGTGTACTTC. Its protein is CAISESRQGVYF.